This T cell receptor (beta chain) emerged from a study of T cells in Graves' hyperthyroidism and ophthalmopathy. No ophthalmopathy progression within 18 months constituted stable Graves' hyperthyroidism. The study left out patients who had uncontrolled infection, other autoimmune disease, pregnancy or lactation. As concerns this clonotype: What it binds is not known.

Study-level results: Classification by a 13 V-J model distinguished ophthalmopathy from stable hyperthyroidism.

Amplified TCR beta CDR3 regions derived from RNA transcripts. First-round RT-PCR with HTBI primers amplified the TCR CDR3 region. TCRdb used MiXCR to reprocess the multiplex PCR reads, holding one entry per CDR3 protein. Of approximately 520,000 distinct CDR3 sequences in the sample, roughly 20% were seen once. Sequenced: blood. The receptor was derived from a man aged 18 to 29 with Graves' hyperthyroidism.

As DNA, the CDR3 is TGTGCCAGCAGACGAATGGACAGGGGAAGCAATCAGCCCCAGCATTTT. Its protein is CASRRMDRGSNQPQHF. V is TRBV28 and J is TRBJ1-5, with TRBD1 matching over 9 bases. In germline, CDR1 is MDHEN, CDR2 SYDVKM. V was clipped by 6 bases and J by 1 base; unmatched bases: 7. This CDR3 has 16 residues.